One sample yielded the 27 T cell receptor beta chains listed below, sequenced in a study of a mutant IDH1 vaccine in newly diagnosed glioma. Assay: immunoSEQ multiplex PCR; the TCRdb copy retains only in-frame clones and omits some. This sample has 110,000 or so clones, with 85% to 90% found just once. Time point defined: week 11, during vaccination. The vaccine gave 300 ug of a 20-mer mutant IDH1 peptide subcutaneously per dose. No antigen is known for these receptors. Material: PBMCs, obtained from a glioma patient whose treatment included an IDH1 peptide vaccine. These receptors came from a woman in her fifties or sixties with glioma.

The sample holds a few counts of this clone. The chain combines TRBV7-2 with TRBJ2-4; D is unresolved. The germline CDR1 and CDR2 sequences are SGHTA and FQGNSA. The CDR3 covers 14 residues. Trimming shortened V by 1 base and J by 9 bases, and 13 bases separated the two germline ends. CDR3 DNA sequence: TGTGCCAGCAGCTTAGATGTCCGGACGGGCATTCAGTACTTC. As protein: CASSLDVRTGIQYF. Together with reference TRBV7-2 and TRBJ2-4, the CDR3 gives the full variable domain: GAGVSQSPSNKVTEKGKDVELRCDPISGHTALYWYRQSLGQGLEFLIYFQGNSAPDKSGLPSDRFSAERTGGSVSTLTIQRTQQEDSAVYLCASSLDVRTGIQYFGAGTRLSVL.

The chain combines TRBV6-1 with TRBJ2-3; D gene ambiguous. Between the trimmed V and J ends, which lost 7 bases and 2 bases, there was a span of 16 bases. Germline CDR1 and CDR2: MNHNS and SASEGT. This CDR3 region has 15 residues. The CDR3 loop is CASTGGTDLTDTQYF. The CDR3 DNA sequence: TGTGCCAGCACTGGCGGAACTGACCTCACAGATACGCAGTATTTT.

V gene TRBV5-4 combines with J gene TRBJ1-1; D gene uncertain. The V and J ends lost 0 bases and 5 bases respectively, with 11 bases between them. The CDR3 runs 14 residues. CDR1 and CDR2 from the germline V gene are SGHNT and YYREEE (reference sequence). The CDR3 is CASSLDGEGTEAFF. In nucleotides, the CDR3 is TGTGCCAGCAGCTTGGACGGGGAAGGAACTGAAGCTTTCTTT. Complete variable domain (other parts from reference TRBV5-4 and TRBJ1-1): ETGVTQSPTHLIKTRGQQVTLRCSSQSGHNTVSWYQQALGQGPQFIFQYYREEENGRGNFPPRFSGLQFPNYSSELNVNALELDDSALYLCASSLDGEGTEAFFGQGTRLTVV.

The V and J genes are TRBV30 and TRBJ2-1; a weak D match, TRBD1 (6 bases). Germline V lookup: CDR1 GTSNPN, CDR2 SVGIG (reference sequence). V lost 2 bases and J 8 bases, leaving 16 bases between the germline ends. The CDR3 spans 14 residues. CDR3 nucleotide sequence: TGTGCCTGGAGTTGGGGACAACCGTGGGATGAGCAGTTCTTC. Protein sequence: CAWSWGQPWDEQFF.

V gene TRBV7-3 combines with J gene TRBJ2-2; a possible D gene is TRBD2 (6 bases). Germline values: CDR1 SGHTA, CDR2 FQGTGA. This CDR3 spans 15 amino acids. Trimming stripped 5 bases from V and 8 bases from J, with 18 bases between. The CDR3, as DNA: TGTGCCAGCAGCCAAAGGGCGGGGTTTGCAGGGGAGCTGTTTTTT. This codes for CASSQRAGFAGELFF. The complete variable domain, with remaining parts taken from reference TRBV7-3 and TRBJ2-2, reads GAGVSQTPSNKVTEKGKYVELRCDPISGHTALYWYRQSLGQGPEFLIYFQGTGAADDSGLPNDRFFAVRPEGSVSTLKIQRTERGDSAVYLCASSQRAGFAGELFFGEGSRLTVL.

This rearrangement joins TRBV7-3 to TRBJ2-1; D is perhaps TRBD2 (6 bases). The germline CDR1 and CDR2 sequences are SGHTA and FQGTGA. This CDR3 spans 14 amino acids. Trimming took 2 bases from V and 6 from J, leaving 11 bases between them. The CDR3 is CASSLGGWVNEQFF. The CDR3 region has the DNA TGTGCCAGCAGCTTAGGAGGGTGGGTCAATGAGCAGTTCTTC.

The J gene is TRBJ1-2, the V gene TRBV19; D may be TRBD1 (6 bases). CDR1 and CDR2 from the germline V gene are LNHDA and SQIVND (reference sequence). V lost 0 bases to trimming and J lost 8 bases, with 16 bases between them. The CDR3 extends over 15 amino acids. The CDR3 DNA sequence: TGTGCCAGTAGTATAGACCGGGGGCCCGAGACCGGCTACACCTTC. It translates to CASSIDRGPETGYTF.

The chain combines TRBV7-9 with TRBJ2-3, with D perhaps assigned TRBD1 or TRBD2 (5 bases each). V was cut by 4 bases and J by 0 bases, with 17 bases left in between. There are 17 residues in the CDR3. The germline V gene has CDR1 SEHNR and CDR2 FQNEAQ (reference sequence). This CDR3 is CASSSHGAYTSTDTQYF. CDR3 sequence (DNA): TGTGCCAGCAGCTCCCACGGGGCGTACACGAGCACAGATACGCAGTATTTT.

The CDR3, as DNA: TGTGCCAGCAAAGGGAGCGGGAGTCGCACCGGGGAGCTGTTTTTT. Translation: CASKGSGSRTGELFF. The rearrangement uses TRBV9 and TRBJ2-2, with 8 bases fitting TRBD2. Looked up from germline, CDR1 is SGDLS and CDR2 is YYNGEE. The CDR3 has 15 residues. V trimming: 6 bases; J trimming: 4 bases; junction bases outside the gene matches: 8.

In DNA form, the CDR3 reads TGTGCCAGCAGACGAAGGGGTAGCGGGAGAGTAGATGAGCAGTTCTTC. Residues: CASRRRGSGRVDEQFF. This sequence joins TRBV28 and TRBJ2-1, with 9 bases that match TRBD2. Germline-derived CDR1 and CDR2 are MDHEN and SYDVKM. The V gene end was trimmed by 6 bases and the J gene end by 8 bases; junction bases not matched to a gene: 14. The CDR3 is made up of 16 amino acids. The entire variable domain, with the rest obtained from reference TRBV28 and TRBJ2-1, is as follows: DVKVTQSSRYLVKRTGEKVFLECVQDMDHENMFWYRQDPGLGLRLIYFSYDVKMKEKGDIPEGYSVSREKKERFSLILESASTNQTSMYLCASRRRGSGRVDEQFFGPGTRLTVL.

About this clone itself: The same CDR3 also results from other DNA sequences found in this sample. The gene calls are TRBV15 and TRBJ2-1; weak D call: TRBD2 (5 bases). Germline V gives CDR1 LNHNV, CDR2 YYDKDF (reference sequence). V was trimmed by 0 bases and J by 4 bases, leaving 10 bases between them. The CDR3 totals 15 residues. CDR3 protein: CATSRDRGGYNEQFF. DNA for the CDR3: TGTGCCACCAGCAGAGATCGGGGTGGATACAATGAGCAGTTCTTC.

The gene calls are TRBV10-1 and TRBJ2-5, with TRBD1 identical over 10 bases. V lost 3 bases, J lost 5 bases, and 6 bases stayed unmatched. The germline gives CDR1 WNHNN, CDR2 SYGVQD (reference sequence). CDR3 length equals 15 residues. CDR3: CASSDPGTGDETQYF. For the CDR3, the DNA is TGCGCCAGCAGTGACCCCGGGACAGGGGACGAGACCCAGTACTTC.

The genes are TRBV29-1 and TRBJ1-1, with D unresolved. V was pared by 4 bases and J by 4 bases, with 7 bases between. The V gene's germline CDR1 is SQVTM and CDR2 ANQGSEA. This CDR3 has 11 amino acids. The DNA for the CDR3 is TGCAGCGTTGGGCGGAGCACTGAAGCTTTCTTT. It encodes CSVGRSTEAFF. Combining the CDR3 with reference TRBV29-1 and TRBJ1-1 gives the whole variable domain SAVISQKPSRDICQRGTSLTIQCQVDSQVTMMFWYRQQPGQSLTLIATANQGSEATYESGFVIDKFPISRPNLTFSTLTVSNMSPEDSSIYLCSVGRSTEAFFGQGTRLTVV.

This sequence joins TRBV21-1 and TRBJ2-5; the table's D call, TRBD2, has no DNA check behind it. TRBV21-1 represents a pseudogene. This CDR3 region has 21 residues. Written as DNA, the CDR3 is TGTGCCAGCAGCAAAGGCCCCCCTAGCCACCCGCATACACAGTACCAAGAGACCCAGTACTTC. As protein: CASSKGPPSHPHTQYQETQYF.

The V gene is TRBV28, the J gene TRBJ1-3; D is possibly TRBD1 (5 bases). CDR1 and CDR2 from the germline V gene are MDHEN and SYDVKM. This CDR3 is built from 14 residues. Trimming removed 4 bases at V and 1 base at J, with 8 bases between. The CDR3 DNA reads TGTGCCAGCAGTTCTACAGGTTCTGGAAACACCATATATTTT. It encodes CASSSTGSGNTIYF.

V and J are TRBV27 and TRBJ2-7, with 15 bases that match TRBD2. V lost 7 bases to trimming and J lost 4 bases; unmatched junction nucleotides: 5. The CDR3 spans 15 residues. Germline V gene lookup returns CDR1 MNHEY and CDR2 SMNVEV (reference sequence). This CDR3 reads CASTGLAGGNYEQYF. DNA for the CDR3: TGTGCCAGCACCGGACTAGCGGGAGGGAATTACGAGCAGTACTTC.

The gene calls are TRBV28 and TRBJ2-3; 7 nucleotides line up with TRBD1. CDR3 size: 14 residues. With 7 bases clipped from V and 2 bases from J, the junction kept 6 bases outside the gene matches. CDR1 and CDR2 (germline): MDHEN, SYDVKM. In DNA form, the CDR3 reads TGTGCCAGCACCCTGGGACAGTCCACAGATACGCAGTATTTT. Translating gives CASTLGQSTDTQYF.

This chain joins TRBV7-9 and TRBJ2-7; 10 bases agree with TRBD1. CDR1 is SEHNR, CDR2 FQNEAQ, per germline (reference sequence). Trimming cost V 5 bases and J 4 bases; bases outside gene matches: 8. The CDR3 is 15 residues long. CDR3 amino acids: CASSHPTGGRYEQYF. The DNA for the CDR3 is TGTGCCAGCAGCCACCCGACAGGGGGCAGGTACGAGCAGTACTTC.

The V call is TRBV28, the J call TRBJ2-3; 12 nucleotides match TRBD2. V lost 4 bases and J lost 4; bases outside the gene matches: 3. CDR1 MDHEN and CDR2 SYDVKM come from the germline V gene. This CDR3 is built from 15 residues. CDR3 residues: CASSSSGRASDTQYF. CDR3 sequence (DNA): TGTGCCAGCAGTTCTAGCGGGAGGGCGTCAGATACGCAGTATTTT.

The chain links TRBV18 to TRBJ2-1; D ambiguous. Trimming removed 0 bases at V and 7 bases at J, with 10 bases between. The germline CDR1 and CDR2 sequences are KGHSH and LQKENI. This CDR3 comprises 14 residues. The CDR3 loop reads CASSPPLVPNEQFF. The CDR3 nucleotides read TGTGCCAGCTCACCACCGTTAGTTCCAAATGAGCAGTTCTTC.

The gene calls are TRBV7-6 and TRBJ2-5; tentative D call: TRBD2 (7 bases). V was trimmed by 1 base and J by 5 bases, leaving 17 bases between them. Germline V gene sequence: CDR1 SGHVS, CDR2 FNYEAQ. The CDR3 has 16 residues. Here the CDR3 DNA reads TGTGCCAGCAGCTTAGGATTTGCGGGGGCGGGGGAGACCCAGTACTTC. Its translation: CASSLGFAGAGETQYF.

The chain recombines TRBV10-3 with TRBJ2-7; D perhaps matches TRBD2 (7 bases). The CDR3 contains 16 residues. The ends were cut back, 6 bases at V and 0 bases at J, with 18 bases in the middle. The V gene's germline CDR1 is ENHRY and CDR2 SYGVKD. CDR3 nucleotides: TGTGCCATCAGCGCGGGGGCGGGCCAGAGCTCCTACGAGCAGTACTTC. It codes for CAISAGAGQSSYEQYF.

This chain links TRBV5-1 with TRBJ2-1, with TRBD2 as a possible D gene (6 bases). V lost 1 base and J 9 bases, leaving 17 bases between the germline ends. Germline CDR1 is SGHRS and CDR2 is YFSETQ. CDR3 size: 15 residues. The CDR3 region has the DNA TGCGCCAGCAGCTTGTCCCGGGACTTTATCGGTGAGCAGTTCTTC. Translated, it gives CASSLSRDFIGEQFF. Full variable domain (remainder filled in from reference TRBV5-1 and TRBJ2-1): KAGVTQTPRYLIKTRGQQVTLSCSPISGHRSVSWYQQTPGQGLQFLFEYFSETQRNKGNFPGRFSGRQFSNSRSEMNVSTLELGDSALYLCASSLSRDFIGEQFFGPGTRLTVL.

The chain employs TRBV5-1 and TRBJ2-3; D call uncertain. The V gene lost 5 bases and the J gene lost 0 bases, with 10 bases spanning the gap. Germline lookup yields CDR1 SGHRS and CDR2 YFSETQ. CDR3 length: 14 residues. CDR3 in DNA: TGCGCCAGCAGTAGGTCTACTAGCACAGATACGCAGTATTTT. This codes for CASSRSTSTDTQYF.

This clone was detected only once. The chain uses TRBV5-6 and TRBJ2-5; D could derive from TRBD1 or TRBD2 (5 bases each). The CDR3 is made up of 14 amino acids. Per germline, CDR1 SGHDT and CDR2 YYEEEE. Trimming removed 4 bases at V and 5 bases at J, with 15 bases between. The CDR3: CASSGFGATETQYF. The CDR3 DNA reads TGTGCCAGCAGCGGATTCGGGGCCACGGAGACCCAGTACTTC.

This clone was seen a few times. The CDR3 nucleotides read TGCGCCAGCAGCCAAGCCATATTTAGCGGGAGAAGGGCCGGGGAGCTGTTTTTT. Protein product: CASSQAIFSGRRAGELFF. This chain joins TRBV4-1 and TRBJ2-2, with 9 bases identical to TRBD2. CDR1 MGHRA and CDR2 YSYEKL come from the germline V gene. The CDR3 runs to 18 residues. With 1 base clipped from V and 6 bases from J, the junction kept 12 bases outside the gene matches.

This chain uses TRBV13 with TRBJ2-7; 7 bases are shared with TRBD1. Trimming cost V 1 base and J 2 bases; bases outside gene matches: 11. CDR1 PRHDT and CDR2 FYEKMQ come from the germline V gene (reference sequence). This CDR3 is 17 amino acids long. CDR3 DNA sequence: TGTGCCAGCAGCTTAGTCGTTACAGGGGCTCGAGCCTACGAGCAGTACTTC. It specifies CASSLVVTGARAYEQYF.